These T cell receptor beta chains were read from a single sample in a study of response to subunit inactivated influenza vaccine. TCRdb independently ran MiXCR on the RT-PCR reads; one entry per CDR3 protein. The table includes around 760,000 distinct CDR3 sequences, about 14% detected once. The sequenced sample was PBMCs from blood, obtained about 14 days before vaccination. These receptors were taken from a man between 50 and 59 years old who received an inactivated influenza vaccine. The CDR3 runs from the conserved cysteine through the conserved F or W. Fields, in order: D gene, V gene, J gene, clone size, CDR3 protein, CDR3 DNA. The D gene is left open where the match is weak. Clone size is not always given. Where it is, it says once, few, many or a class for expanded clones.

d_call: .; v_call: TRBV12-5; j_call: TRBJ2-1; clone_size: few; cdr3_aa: CASGSSLLSYNEQFF; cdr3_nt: TGTGCTAGTGGTTCCAGCCTCCTATCCTACAATGAGCAGTTCTTC
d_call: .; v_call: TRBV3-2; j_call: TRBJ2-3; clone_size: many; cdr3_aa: CASSRGLAGGSTDTQYF; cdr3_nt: TGTGCCAGCAGCCGCGGACTAGCGGGAGGCTCCACAGATACGCAGTATTTT
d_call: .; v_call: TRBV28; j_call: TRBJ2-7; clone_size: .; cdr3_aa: CASSRTDEQYF; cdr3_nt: TGTGCCAGCAGTCGAACAGACGAGCAGTACTTC
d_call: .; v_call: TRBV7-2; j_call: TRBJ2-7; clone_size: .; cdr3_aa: CASSLRESNSYEQYF; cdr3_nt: TGTGCCAGCAGCTTACGGGAATCCAACTCCTACGAGCAGTACTTC
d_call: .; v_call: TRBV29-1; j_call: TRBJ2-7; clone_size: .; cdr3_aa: CSVGEHNYEQYF; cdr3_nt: TGCAGCGTTGGGGAGCATAATTACGAGCAGTACTTC
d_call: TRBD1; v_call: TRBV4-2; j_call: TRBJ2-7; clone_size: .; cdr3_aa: CASSQEYGQAVYEQYF; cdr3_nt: TGTGCCAGCAGCCAAGAGTACGGACAGGCCGTCTACGAGCAGTACTTC
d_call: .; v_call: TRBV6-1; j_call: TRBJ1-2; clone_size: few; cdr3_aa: CASRPSDFRGGYTF; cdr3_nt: TGTGCCAGCAGGCCTTCGGACTTTCGTGGAGGCTACACCTTC
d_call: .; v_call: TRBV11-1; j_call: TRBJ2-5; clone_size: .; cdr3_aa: CASSLALVAAQETQYF; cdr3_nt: TGTGCCAGCAGCTTAGCGCTCGTGGCCGCACAAGAGACCCAGTACTTC
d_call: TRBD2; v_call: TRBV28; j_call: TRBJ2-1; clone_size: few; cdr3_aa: CASSLLAGTSGRAEQFF; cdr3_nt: TGTGCCAGCAGTTTACTTGCTGGGACTAGCGGGAGAGCTGAGCAGTTCTTC
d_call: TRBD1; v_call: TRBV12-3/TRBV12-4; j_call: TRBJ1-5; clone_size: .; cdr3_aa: CASNNPGTGHQPQHF; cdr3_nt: TGTGCCAGCAATAACCCTGGGACAGGGCATCAGCCCCAGCATTTT